The 18 T cell receptor beta chains listed next were all sequenced from one sample in a study of cytomegalovirus exposure and HLA in healthy donors (dated by TCRdb to about 2017). The library was generated by the immunoSEQ multiplex PCR assay. Here the immuneACCESS table is served through TCRdb, limited to in-frame sequences with V and J called. Missing clones are a known gap in these copies; in checked studies unresolved V genes cover under half, and the rest lacks a known reason. The sample includes about 95,000 clones, with roughly 85% observed a single time. The ten largest clones take up 20% of the sample. Sequencing was done on a sample of PBMCs. The receptor set was obtained from a young man in good health and CMV-seropositive.

The chain carries TRBV5-1 and TRBJ2-1; D gene ambiguous. With 0 bases removed from V and 6 bases from J, the gap between germline ends came to 10 bases. Germline CDR1 is SGHRS and CDR2 is YFSETQ. The CDR3 is 14 amino acids. CDR3 in amino acids: CASSLGPSGNEQFF. CDR3 coding DNA: TGCGCCAGCAGCTTGGGTCCCTCGGGCAATGAGCAGTTCTTC.

This chain connects TRBV29-1 to TRBJ2-1; possible D gene TRBD2, 5 bases. With 4 bases removed from V and 7 bases from J, the gap between germline ends came to 17 bases. CDR3 length: 14 amino acids. Germline values: CDR1 SQVTM, CDR2 ANQGSEA. CDR3 sequence reads: CSVVRPRSGNEQFF. The CDR3 DNA reads TGCAGCGTTGTTAGGCCAAGGAGCGGAAATGAGCAGTTCTTC.

This chain joins TRBV27 and TRBJ2-1, with TRBD1 matching over 8 bases. The germline gives CDR1 MNHEY, CDR2 SMNVEV (reference sequence). The V gene end was trimmed by 3 bases and the J gene end by 1 base; junction bases not matched to a gene: 5. The CDR3 has 16 residues. The CDR3 reads CASSLPGQVSYNEQFF. The DNA of the CDR3 is TGTGCCAGCAGTTTGCCGGGACAGGTTTCCTACAATGAGCAGTTCTTC.

This rearrangement joins TRBV6-6 to TRBJ1-1; TRBD1 matches at 8 bases. This CDR3 is 14 amino acids long. V lost 10 bases and J lost 1; bases outside the gene matches: 8. The germline CDR1 and CDR2 sequences are MNHNY and SVGAGI (reference sequence). CDR3 amino acids: CATLEGQANTEAFF. The CDR3 region has the DNA TGTGCCACTCTGGAGGGACAGGCGAACACTGAAGCTTTCTTT.

V usage is TRBV15 and J usage is TRBJ1-4; TRBD1 might be the D (5 bases). Germline V lookup: CDR1 LNHNV, CDR2 YYDKDF (reference sequence). The CDR3 sequence is 16 residues long. V was pared by 3 bases and J by 0 bases, with 11 bases between. For the CDR3, the DNA is TGTGCCACCAGCAGGGACGGGGGGACAACTAATGAAAAACTGTTTTTT. Translated: CATSRDGGTTNEKLFF.

This chain connects TRBV5-8 to TRBJ2-3, with 10 bases identical to TRBD2. The germline CDR1 and CDR2 sequences are SGHTS and YDEGEE. V was pared by 4 bases and J by 3 bases, with 5 bases of the junction left unmatched. The CDR3 covers 15 residues. The CDR3: CASSPSGSATDTQYF. As DNA, the CDR3 is TGTGCCAGCAGCCCTAGCGGGAGTGCGACAGATACGCAGTATTTT.

The J gene is TRBJ2-1, the V gene TRBV27, with 9 positions matching TRBD2. Germline V gives CDR1 MNHEY, CDR2 SMNVEV (reference sequence). CDR3 size: 18 residues. With 5 bases clipped from V and 0 bases from J, the junction kept 11 bases outside the gene matches. CDR3 sequence: CASSPTSGLTGSYNEQFF. The CDR3 DNA sequence: TGTGCCAGCAGTCCGACTAGCGGCCTAACCGGCTCCTACAATGAGCAGTTCTTC.

The chain links TRBV30 to TRBJ1-2; tentatively, D is TRBD1 (6 bases). The CDR3 totals 14 residues. Trimming shortened V by 2 bases and J by 4 bases, and 14 bases separated the two germline ends. Germline loops: CDR1 GTSNPN, CDR2 SVGIG (reference sequence). Here the CDR3 reads CAWSWGGLLYGYTF. As DNA, the CDR3 is TGTGCCTGGAGTTGGGGGGGCCTTCTCTATGGCTACACCTTC.

The chain joins TRBV19 to TRBJ1-2; possible D gene TRBD1, 5 bases. The CDR3 runs 15 residues. Germline V gene lookup returns CDR1 LNHDA and CDR2 SQIVND (reference sequence). V lost 7 bases, J lost 7 bases, and 22 bases lay in between. CDR3 in amino acids: CASTPRQGLGGGYTF. The DNA of the CDR3 is TGTGCCAGTACCCCCCGGCAGGGCCTGGGAGGTGGCTACACCTTC.

The rearrangement uses TRBV27 and TRBJ2-7; D might be TRBD1 or TRBD2, each matching 6 bases. This CDR3 has 12 residues. Germline-derived CDR1 and CDR2 are MNHEY and SMNVEV (reference sequence). V was trimmed by 6 bases and J by 6 bases, leaving 12 bases between them. The CDR3 nucleotides are TGTGCCAGCAGCTTACAGGGAGGCGAGCAGTACTTC. Amino acids: CASSLQGGEQYF.

The chain recombines TRBV5-1 with TRBJ2-7; 8 bases match TRBD2. V shed 4 bases and J 6 bases; nucleotides not matched to a gene: 15. CDR3 length: 16 residues. In germline, CDR1 is SGHRS, CDR2 YFSETQ. The CDR3 DNA is TGCGCCAGCAGCCTACCCGAGGTAGCGGGGCTGGGCGAGCAGTACTTC. Translation: CASSLPEVAGLGEQYF.

The rearrangement uses TRBV5-1 and TRBJ2-1; tentative D call: TRBD2 (5 bases). The CDR3 contains 15 residues. CDR1 SGHRS and CDR2 YFSETQ come from the germline V gene. The ends were cut back, 1 base at V and 5 bases at J, with 13 bases in the middle. CDR3 bases: TGCGCCAGCAGCTTGAGGGAGCCGATAAACAATGAGCAGTTCTTC. It yields the protein CASSLREPINNEQFF. The entire variable domain, with the rest obtained from reference TRBV5-1 and TRBJ2-1, is as follows: KAGVTQTPRYLIKTRGQQVTLSCSPISGHRSVSWYQQTPGQGLQFLFEYFSETQRNKGNFPGRFSGRQFSNSRSEMNVSTLELGDSALYLCASSLREPINNEQFFGPGTRLTVL.

The chain joins TRBV4-1 to TRBJ2-2; D perhaps matches TRBD1 (6 bases). V gave up 4 bases and J gave up 5 bases, with 11 bases separating them. CDR3 size: 14 residues. Germline lookup yields CDR1 MGHRA and CDR2 YSYEKL. The CDR3 loop reads CASSPTGQTGELFF. CDR3 coding DNA: TGCGCCAGCAGCCCAACCGGACAGACCGGGGAGCTGTTTTTT.

The rearrangement uses TRBV19 and TRBJ1-1; D might be TRBD1 (5 bases). CDR1 is LNHDA and CDR2 is SQIVND in the germline V gene (reference sequence). V lost 9 bases to trimming and J lost 2 bases, with 16 bases between them. There are 14 residues in the CDR3. The CDR3 nucleotides are TGTGCCAGCACCCTACAGGCAACCAACACTGAAGCTTTCTTT. It encodes CASTLQATNTEAFF.

V is TRBV5-1 and J is TRBJ1-2; unclear D gene. From germline, CDR1 is SGHRS and CDR2 YFSETQ. This CDR3 comprises 14 residues. Between the trimmed V and J ends, which lost 0 bases and 2 bases, there was a span of 8 bases. The CDR3 DNA sequence: TGCGCCAGCAGCTTGGAGTGGCAGAACTATGGCTACACCTTC. Protein: CASSLEWQNYGYTF.

This clone was counted between two and nine times. The chain is built from TRBV6-4 and TRBJ1-1; 8 nucleotides agree with TRBD1. V lost 8 bases and J lost 1; bases outside the gene matches: 6. Germline V gives CDR1 MRHNA, CDR2 SNTAGT. This CDR3 contains 14 residues. CDR3 residues: CASGPGQANTEAFF. CDR3 DNA sequence: TGTGCCAGCGGGCCGGGACAGGCGAACACTGAAGCTTTCTTT.

This chain uses TRBV19 with TRBJ2-7, with D perhaps TRBD2 (6 bases). Germline CDR1 LNHDA, CDR2 SQIVND (reference sequence). The CDR3 totals 14 residues. V was pared by 2 bases and J by 5 bases, with 13 bases between. The CDR3 nucleotides read TGTGCCAGTAGTATACGGGACTGGGGGGACGAGCAGTACTTC. Translated, it gives CASSIRDWGDEQYF.

The rearrangement joins TRBV6-6 to TRBJ2-3, with D possibly matching TRBD1 (6 bases). CDR3 length equals 13 residues. Germline V gene data show CDR1 as MNHNY and CDR2 as SVGAGI (reference sequence). Trimming shortened V by 10 bases and J by 2 bases, and 13 bases separated the two germline ends. The DNA of the CDR3 is TGTGCCACCGTAGAGGGGGTCACAGATACGCAGTATTTT. As protein: CATVEGVTDTQYF.